This TCR beta chain was sequenced during a study of Ad26.COV2.S vaccination and SARS-CoV-2 variants. Study overall: Intramuscular Ad26.COV2.S at 5x10^10 or 1x10^11 viral particles.

Treatment noted: around 19 received Ad26.COV2.S at low or high dose, single or two shots; roughly five received placebo; per-sample allocation not given. The study sampled participants on day 63 after the first vaccine or placebo injection. Ad26 vector vaccine expressed Wuhan-strain SARS-CoV-2 spike. Libraries were prepared by immunoSEQ multiplex PCR; TCRdb keeps only in-frame clonotypes and omits some of them. The repertoire has 200,000 to 250,000 clones, around nine tenths of them found once; the top ten carry roughly 10%. Study findings and constraints: A substantial breadth of spike-specific CD8+ and CD4+ T cell responses after vaccination has been reported.

Notes on this clone: What it binds is not known.

Sequences were derived from peripheral blood, sampled in a trial of Ad26.COV2.S vaccine versus placebo. The receptor was derived from a person aged 18 to 59 who received the Ad26.COV2.S COVID-19 vaccine or a placebo.

CDR3 region: CASSLTGTDTQYF. The DNA of the CDR3 is TGTGCCAGCAGCTTGACTGGCACAGATACGCAGTATTTT. This chain uses TRBV6-6 with TRBJ2-3; unclear D gene. The germline gives CDR1 MNHNY, CDR2 SVGAGI (reference sequence). This CDR3 comprises 13 residues. V was trimmed by 6 bases and J by 1 base, leaving 8 bases between them.